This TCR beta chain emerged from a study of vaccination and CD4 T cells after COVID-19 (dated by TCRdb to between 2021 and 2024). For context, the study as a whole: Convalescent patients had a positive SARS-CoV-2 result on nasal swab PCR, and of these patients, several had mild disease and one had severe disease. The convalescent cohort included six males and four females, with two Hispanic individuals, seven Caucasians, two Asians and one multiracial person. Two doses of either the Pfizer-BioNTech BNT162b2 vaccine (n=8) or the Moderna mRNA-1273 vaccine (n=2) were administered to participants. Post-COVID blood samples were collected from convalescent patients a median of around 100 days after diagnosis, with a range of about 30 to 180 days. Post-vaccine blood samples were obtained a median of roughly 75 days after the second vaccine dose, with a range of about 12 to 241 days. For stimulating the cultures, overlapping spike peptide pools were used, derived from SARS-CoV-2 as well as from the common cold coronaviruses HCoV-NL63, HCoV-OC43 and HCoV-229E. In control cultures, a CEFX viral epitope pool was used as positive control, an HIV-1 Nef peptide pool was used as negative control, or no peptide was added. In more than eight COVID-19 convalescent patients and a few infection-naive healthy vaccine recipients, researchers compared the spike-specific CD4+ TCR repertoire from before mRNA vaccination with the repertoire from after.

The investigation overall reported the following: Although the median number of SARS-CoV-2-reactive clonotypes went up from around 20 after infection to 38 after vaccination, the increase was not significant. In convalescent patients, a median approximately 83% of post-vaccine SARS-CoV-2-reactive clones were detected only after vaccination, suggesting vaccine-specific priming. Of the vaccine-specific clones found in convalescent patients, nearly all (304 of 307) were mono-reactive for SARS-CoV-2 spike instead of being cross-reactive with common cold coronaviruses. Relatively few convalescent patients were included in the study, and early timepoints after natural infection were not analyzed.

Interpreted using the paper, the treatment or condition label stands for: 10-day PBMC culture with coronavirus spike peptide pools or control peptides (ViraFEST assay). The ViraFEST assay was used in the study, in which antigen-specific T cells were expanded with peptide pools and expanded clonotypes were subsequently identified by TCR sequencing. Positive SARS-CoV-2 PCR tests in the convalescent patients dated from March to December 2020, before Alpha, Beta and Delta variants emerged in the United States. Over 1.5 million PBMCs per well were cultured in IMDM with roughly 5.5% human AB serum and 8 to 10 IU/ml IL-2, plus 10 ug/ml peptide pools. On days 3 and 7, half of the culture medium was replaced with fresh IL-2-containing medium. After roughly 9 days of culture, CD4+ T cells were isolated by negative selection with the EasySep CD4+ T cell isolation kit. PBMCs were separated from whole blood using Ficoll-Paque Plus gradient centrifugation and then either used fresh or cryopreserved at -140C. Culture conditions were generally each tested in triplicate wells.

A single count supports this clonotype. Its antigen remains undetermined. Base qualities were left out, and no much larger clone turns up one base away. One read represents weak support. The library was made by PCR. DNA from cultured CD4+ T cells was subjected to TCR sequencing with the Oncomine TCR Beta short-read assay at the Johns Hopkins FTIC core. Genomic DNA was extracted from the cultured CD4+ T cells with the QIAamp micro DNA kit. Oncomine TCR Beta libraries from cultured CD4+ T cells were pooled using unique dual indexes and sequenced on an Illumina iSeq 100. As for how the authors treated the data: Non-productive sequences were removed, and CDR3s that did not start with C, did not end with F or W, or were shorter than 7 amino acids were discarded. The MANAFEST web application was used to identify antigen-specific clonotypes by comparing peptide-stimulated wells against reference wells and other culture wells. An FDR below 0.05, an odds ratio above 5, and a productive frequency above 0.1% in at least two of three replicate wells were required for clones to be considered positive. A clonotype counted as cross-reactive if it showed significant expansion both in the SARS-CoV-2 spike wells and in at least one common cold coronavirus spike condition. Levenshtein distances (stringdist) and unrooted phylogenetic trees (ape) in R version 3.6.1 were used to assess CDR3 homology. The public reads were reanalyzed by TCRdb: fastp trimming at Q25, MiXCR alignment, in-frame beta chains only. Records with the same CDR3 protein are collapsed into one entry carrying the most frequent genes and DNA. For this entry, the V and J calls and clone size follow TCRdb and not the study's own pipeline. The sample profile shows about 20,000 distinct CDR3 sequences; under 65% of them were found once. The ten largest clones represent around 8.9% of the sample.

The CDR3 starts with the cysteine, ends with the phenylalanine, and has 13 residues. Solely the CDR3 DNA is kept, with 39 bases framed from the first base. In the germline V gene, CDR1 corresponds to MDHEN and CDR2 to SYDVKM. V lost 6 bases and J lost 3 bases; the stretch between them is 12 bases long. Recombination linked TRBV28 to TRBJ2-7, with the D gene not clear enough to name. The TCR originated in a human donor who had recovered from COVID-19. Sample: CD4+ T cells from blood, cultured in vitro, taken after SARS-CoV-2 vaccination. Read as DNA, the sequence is TGTGCCAGCAGCCCGGCTCCGCTCTACGAGCAGTACTTC. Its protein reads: CASSPAPLYEQYF. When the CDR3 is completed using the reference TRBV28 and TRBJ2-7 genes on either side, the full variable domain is DVKVTQSSRYLVKRTGEKVFLECVQDMDHENMFWYRQDPGLGLRLIYFSYDVKMKEKGDIPEGYSVSREKKERFSLILESASTNQTSMYLCASSPAPLYEQYFGPGTRLTVT.